The clone carrying this T cell receptor beta chain was seen many times. Its target is not known. TCR beta CDR3 regions were amplified from RNA transcripts. The TCR CDR3 was amplified in a first-round RT-PCR using the HTBI primer set. TCRdb reprocessed the multiplex PCR reads with MiXCR, giving one entry per CDR3 protein. The sample yields under 350,000 distinct CDR3 sequences, 15% to 20% seen once. The entry originates in a study of T cells in Graves' hyperthyroidism and ophthalmopathy. Whole-study context: Initial diagnosis, before any treatment, was when peripheral blood was collected. Overall study results and limits: Blood held most thyroid clonotypes expanded above 0.001 frequency.

CDR3 size: 15 residues. J was trimmed by 6 bases and V by 4 bases; bases with no gene match: 13. Germline loops: CDR1 DFQATT, CDR2 SNEGSKA (reference sequence). Individuals with ophthalmopathy presented a Clinical Activity Score of at least 3, a NOSPECS grade of at least 4 and a duration under 3 months. Lactation, pregnancy, other autoimmune disease or uncontrolled infection led to exclusion of patients. The genes are TRBV20-1 and TRBJ2-3, with 7 positions matching TRBD1. The origin of this receptor is a woman aged 55-69 years with Graves' ophthalmopathy. Sequenced material: blood. Here the CDR3 DNA reads TGCAGTGCTACACGAGAGGGACAGTGGGGGGATACGCAGTATTTT. This codes for CSATREGQWGDTQYF.